Sequencing of this T cell receptor beta chain was carried out in a study of somatic reversion in DOCK8 deficiency (TCRdb year 2020). With respect to the entire study: The study compared the T cell receptor beta repertoires of three groups: DOCK8-deficient patients, DOCK8-revertant patients and healthy volunteers. The DOCK8-deficient patients included in the study had already been reported in previous work. The study set out to investigate how, in DOCK8 deficiency, somatic reversion of pathogenic DOCK8 variants alters lymphocyte differentiation and function.

Libraries were constructed by multiplex PCR. TRB libraries were made by one-step amplicon PCR using EuroClonality-NGS primers on around 0.095 ug genomic DNA. Sequencing of the TRB amplicons was carried out on Illumina MiSeq instruments using 2 x 250 bp version 2 chemistry. Turning to the authors' computational methods: IMGT/HighV-QUEST was the tool used for both primary TRB sequence analysis and V(D)J annotation. Once nonfunctional clones had been removed and the data downsampled for comparisons between samples, VDJtools was used to evaluate repertoire diversity and composition. TCRdb passed the public sequencing reads through fastp at Q25 and MiXCR, retaining productive beta sequences. One record per CDR3 amino acid sequence lists the most common genes and DNA. TCRdb, rather than the study authors, made the V and J calls. In this sample the table shows approximately 1,500 distinct CDR3 sequences, approximately 20% of which occur a single time. The top ten hold 60% to 80% of the sample.

Measured from the cysteine to the phenylalanine, the CDR3 is 18 residues long. Left in the record is the CDR3 DNA by itself, 54 bases read in frame from the first base. What the study reported, not specific to this receptor: The methods did not specify, sample by sample, whether the source material for each sample was whole blood or PBMCs.

Genomic DNA for TCR repertoire analysis was extracted from either whole blood samples or PBMCs. A few DOCK8-revertant patients were sampled, some at multiple time points. Comment on this clonotype: Its antigen is not yet known. No base quality information exists; no much larger clone differs at one position.

The sample was blood. This sample's cell subset or site label indicates: DOCK8-deficient patient with somatic reversion. The clonotype comes from a human donor with DOCK8 deficiency. The chain uses TRBV21-1 and TRBJ1-4; the D segment call TRBD1 is taken from the table without a DNA check. TRBV21-1 is flagged as a pseudogene. The CDR3 has the sequence CASSKGKGTRTANEKLFF. Here is the DNA: TGTGCCAGCAGCAAGGGGAAAGGGACAAGGACAGCCAATGAAAAACTGTTTTTT.